This T cell receptor beta chain came from a study of vaccination and CD4 T cells after COVID-19. Turning to the study itself: The peptides that stimulated the cells were overlapping spike peptides from SARS-CoV-2, HCoV-NL63, HCoV-OC43 and HCoV-229E.

The CDR3 totals 14 residues. The germline V gene encodes CDR1 SNHLY and CDR2 FYNNEI. V lost 3 bases and J lost 7; bases outside the gene matches: 8. Sample time point: late sampling 161 to 241 days after vaccination in a few convalescent patients. Documented treatment: roughly ten-day PBMC culture with coronavirus spike peptide pools or control peptides (ViraFEST assay). At the Johns Hopkins FTIC core, DNA taken from cultured CD4+ T cells was sequenced by way of the Oncomine TCR Beta short-read assay. After culture, CD4+ T cells served as the source for genomic DNA extraction. TCRdb passed the PCR reads through MiXCR, listing each CDR3 protein once. The sample lists fewer than 25,000 distinct CDR3 sequences, more than 30% occurring once. Concerning this clonotype itself: No antigen is known for it.

The sequence derives from a human donor who had recovered from COVID-19. This specimen consisted of CD4+ T cells from blood, cultured in vitro, obtained about 7 months after SARS-CoV-2 vaccination. V is TRBV2 and J is TRBJ2-7, with 8 positions matching TRBD2. Here the CDR3 reads CASSDGGGLGEQYF. CDR3 bases: TGTGCCAGCAGTGACGGCGGGGGGTTGGGAGAGCAGTACTTC.